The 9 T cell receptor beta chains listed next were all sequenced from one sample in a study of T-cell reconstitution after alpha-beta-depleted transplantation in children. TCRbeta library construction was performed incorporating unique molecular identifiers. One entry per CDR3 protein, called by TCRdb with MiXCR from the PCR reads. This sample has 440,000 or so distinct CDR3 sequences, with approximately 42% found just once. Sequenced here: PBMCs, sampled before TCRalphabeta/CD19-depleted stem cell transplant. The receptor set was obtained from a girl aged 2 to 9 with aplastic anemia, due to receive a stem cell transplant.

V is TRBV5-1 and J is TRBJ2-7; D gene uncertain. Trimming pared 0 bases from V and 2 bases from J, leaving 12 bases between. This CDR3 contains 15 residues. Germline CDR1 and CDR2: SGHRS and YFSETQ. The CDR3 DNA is TGCGCCAGCAGCTTGGTCGGTGGGGAAGCCTACGAGCAGTACTTC. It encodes CASSLVGGEAYEQYF.

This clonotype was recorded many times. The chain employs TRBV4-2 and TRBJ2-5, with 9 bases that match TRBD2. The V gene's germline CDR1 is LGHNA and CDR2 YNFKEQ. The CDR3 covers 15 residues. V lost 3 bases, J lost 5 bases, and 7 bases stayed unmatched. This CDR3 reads CASSHPLGTSETQYF. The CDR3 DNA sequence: TGTGCCAGCAGCCATCCCCTCGGGACTAGCGAGACCCAGTACTTC.

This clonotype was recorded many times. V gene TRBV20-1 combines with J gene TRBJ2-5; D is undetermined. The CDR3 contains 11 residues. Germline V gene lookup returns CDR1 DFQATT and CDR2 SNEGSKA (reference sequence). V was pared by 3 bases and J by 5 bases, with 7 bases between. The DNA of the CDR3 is TGCAGTGCTAGGGGCCTGGAGACCCAGTACTTC. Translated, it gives CSARGLETQYF.

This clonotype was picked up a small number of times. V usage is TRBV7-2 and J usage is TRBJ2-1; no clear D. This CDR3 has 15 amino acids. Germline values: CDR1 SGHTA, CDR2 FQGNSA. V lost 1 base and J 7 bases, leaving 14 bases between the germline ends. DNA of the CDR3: TGTGCCAGCAGCTTAGTGGTAGACCTTCGAAATGAGCAGTTCTTC. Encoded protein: CASSLVVDLRNEQFF.

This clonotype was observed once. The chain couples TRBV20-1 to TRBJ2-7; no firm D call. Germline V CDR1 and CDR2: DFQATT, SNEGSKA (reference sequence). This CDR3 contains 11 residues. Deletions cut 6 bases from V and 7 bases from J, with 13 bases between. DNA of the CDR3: TGCAGTGCGTCTGACTCGTTAGAGCAGTACTTC. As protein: CSASDSLEQYF.

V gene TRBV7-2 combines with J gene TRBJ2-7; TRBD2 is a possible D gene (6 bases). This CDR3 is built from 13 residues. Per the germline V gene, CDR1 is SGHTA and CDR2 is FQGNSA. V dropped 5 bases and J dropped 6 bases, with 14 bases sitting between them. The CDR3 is CASSPGLSLEQYF. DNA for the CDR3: TGTGCCAGCAGCCCGGGACTGTCCCTCGAGCAGTACTTC.

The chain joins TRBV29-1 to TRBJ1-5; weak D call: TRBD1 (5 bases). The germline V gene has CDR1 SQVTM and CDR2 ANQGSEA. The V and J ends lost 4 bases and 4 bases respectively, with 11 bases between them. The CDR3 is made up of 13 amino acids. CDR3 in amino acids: CSVVGDPNQPQHF. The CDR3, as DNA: TGCAGCGTTGTAGGGGACCCTAATCAGCCCCAGCATTTT.

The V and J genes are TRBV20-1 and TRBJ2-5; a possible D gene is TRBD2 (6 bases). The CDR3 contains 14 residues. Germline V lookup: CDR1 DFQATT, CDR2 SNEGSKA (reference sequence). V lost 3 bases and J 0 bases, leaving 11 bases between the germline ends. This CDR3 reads CSARGTANQETQYF. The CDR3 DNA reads TGCAGTGCTAGGGGGACTGCAAACCAAGAGACCCAGTACTTC.

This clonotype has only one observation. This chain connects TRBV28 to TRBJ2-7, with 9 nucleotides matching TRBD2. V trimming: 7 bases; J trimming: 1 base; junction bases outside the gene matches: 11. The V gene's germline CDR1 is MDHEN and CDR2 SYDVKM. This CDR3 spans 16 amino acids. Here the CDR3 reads CASNSPTSGPSYEQYF. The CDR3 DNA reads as TGTGCCAGCAACTCACCAACTAGCGGGCCTTCCTACGAGCAGTACTTC. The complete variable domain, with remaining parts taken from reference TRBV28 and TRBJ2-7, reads DVKVTQSSRYLVKRTGEKVFLECVQDMDHENMFWYRQDPGLGLRLIYFSYDVKMKEKGDIPEGYSVSREKKERFSLILESASTNQTSMYLCASNSPTSGPSYEQYFGPGTRLTVT.